The 15 T cell receptor beta chains below all came from one sample that was sequenced in a study of T cell responses to AZD1222 COVID-19 vaccine. The method was immunoSEQ multiplex PCR; TCRdb's version includes in-frame clones alone and lacks a portion of them. The sample consists of about 150,000 clones, 94% of them appearing once. The sequences come from peripheral blood, collected on day 0 of AZD1222 vaccination. Source of these receptors: an adult in good health.

CDR3 coding DNA: TGTGCCAGCTTCCCAGGGGGCGCAAACTATGGCTACACCTTC. It translates to CASFPGGANYGYTF. The chain joins TRBV19 to TRBJ1-2; 8 nucleotides match TRBD1. The CDR3 is 14 residues long. V dropped 9 bases and J dropped 2; count of bases not matched to a gene: 8. Germline CDR1 LNHDA, CDR2 SQIVND (reference sequence).

The rearrangement joins TRBV9 to TRBJ2-6, with 10 nucleotides matching TRBD2. V lost 3 bases, J lost 0 bases, and 9 bases stayed unmatched. The V gene's germline CDR1 is SGDLS and CDR2 YYNGEE. CDR3 length: 19 residues. The CDR3: CASSDGGLAAGSGANVLTF. The CDR3 DNA sequence: TGTGCCAGCAGCGATGGAGGACTAGCGGCTGGCTCTGGGGCCAACGTCCTGACTTTC.

As concerns this clone: The sample has other DNA sequences that encode this CDR3 too. This CDR3 reads CASSPPGGDTQYF. The CDR3 DNA sequence: TGTGCCAGCTCACCACCGGGCGGAGATACGCAGTATTTT. The chain employs TRBV18 and TRBJ2-3, with no clear D. Trimming removed 0 bases at V and 5 bases at J, with 6 bases between. The CDR3 has 13 residues. Looked up from germline, CDR1 is KGHSH and CDR2 is LQKENI.

V usage is TRBV28 and J usage is TRBJ1-4; perhaps TRBD1 as D (5 bases). Germline V CDR1 and CDR2: MDHEN, SYDVKM. V lost 6 bases to trimming and J lost 0 bases, with 14 bases between them. The CDR3 consists of 16 residues. In nucleotides, the CDR3 is TGTGCCAGCAGCCCTGGGGGGTATGCAACTAATGAAAAACTGTTTTTT. Translation gives CASSPGGYATNEKLFF.

This rearrangement joins TRBV7-9 to TRBJ2-5, with no clear D. V lost 5 bases and J lost 3, with 10 bases in between. The CDR3 runs 13 residues. CDR1 is SEHNR and CDR2 is FQNEAQ in the germline V gene (reference sequence). CDR3 bases: TGTGCCAGCAGCCATACATTGGAAGAGACCCAGTACTTC. It encodes CASSHTLEETQYF. The complete variable domain, with remaining parts taken from reference TRBV7-9 and TRBJ2-5, reads DTGVSQNPRHKITKRGQNVTFRCDPISEHNRLYWYRQTLGQGPEFLTYFQNEAQLEKSRLLSDRFSAERPKGSFSTLEIQRTEQGDSAMYLCASSHTLEETQYFGPGTRLLVL.

The chain employs TRBV19 and TRBJ1-2; TRBD1 might be the D (6 bases). The CDR3 runs to 13 residues. Germline V CDR1 and CDR2: LNHDA, SQIVND (reference sequence). Trimming removed 5 bases at V and 2 bases at J, with 9 bases between. CDR3 DNA: TGTGCCAGTAGTTGGACAGCAAACTATGGCTACACCTTC. Protein product: CASSWTANYGYTF.

The chain has TRBV19 and TRBJ2-1; a possible D gene is TRBD2 (5 bases). The CDR3 is 13 amino acids. The ends were cut back, 8 bases at V and 4 bases at J, with 12 bases in the middle. The germline V gene encodes CDR1 LNHDA and CDR2 SQIVND (reference sequence). CDR3 bases: TGTGCCAGTGTGGCTAGCCATTACAATGAGCAGTTCTTC. This gives the protein CASVASHYNEQFF.

This chain joins TRBV2 and TRBJ1-5, with 7 nucleotides matching TRBD1. CDR1 is SNHLY, CDR2 FYNNEI, per germline. This CDR3 contains 14 residues. V lost 9 bases, J lost 2 bases, and 7 bases stayed unmatched. Here the CDR3 reads CASHTTGGNQPQHF. In DNA, the CDR3 is TGTGCCAGTCATACTACAGGGGGCAATCAGCCCCAGCATTTT.

The V and J genes are TRBV4-1 and TRBJ1-1; D is undetermined. The CDR3 contains 16 residues. Trimming left V 4 bases short and J 3 bases short, with 18 bases between. Germline-derived CDR1 and CDR2 are MGHRA and YSYEKL. CDR3 DNA sequence: TGCGCCAGCAGCCGGACGGAGATTGTGGAAGACACTGAAGCTTTCTTT. This encodes CASSRTEIVEDTEAFF.

The genes are TRBV6-2 or TRBV6-3 and TRBJ2-1, with D possibly TRBD2 on 6 matching bases. The CDR3 has 15 amino acids. V gave up 0 bases and J gave up 10 bases, with 16 bases separating them. Germline V gene lookup returns CDR1 MNHEY and CDR2 SVGEGT. The CDR3 DNA reads TGTGCCAGCAGTTACTCTTGGGGGGAAAGGTACGAGCAGTTCTTC. It specifies CASSYSWGERYEQFF.

The rearrangement joins TRBV5-6 to TRBJ2-4; TRBD1 or TRBD2 may be the D gene (6 bases each). CDR3 size: 16 residues. Trimming shortened V by 0 bases and J by 5 bases, and 15 bases separated the two germline ends. Germline values: CDR1 SGHDT, CDR2 YYEEEE. This CDR3 reads CASSLVPGAPENIQYF. The CDR3 DNA follows: TGTGCCAGCAGCTTGGTGCCGGGGGCGCCCGAAAACATTCAGTACTTC.

A remark on this clone: Other DNA sequences in this specimen translate into the identical CDR3. J is TRBJ1-1 and V is TRBV19; no clear D. The germline V gene encodes CDR1 LNHDA and CDR2 SQIVND (reference sequence). CDR3 size: 13 residues. Trimming stripped 9 bases from V and 5 bases from J, with 16 bases between. CDR3 nucleotides: TGTGCCAGCTCGCCCTTCGTCCGGACTGAAGCTTTCTTT. Residues: CASSPFVRTEAFF. The full variable domain, its missing parts supplied by reference TRBV19 and TRBJ1-1, is DGGITQSPKYLFRKEGQNVTLSCEQNLNHDAMYWYRQDPGQGLRLIYYSQIVNDFQKGDIAEGYSVSREKKESFPLTVTSAQKNPTAFYLCASSPFVRTEAFFGQGTRLTVV.

The genes are TRBV15 and TRBJ2-1; D not certain. Germline values: CDR1 LNHNV, CDR2 YYDKDF (reference sequence). Trimming stripped 7 bases from V and 8 bases from J, with 15 bases between. This CDR3 comprises 13 residues. CDR3 sequence reads: CATTLYGLDEQFF. CDR3 nucleotide sequence: TGTGCCACCACCCTTTACGGGCTGGATGAGCAGTTCTTC.

J is TRBJ2-2 and V is TRBV19, with D possibly being TRBD1 (6 bases). The germline V gene encodes CDR1 LNHDA and CDR2 SQIVND (reference sequence). V dropped 7 bases and J dropped 5 bases, with 17 bases sitting between them. The CDR3 contains 15 residues. CDR3 sequence reads: CASKTGTRGTGELFF. The CDR3, as DNA: TGTGCCAGTAAAACAGGGACCCGCGGGACCGGGGAGCTGTTTTTT.

The chain is built from TRBV7-7 and TRBJ2-7, with TRBD2 matching over 14 bases. V lost 0 bases, J lost 9 bases, and 16 bases stayed unmatched. CDR1 and CDR2 from the germline V gene are SSHAT and FNYEAQ (reference sequence). The CDR3 is made up of 19 amino acids. The CDR3 bases are TGTGCCAGCAGCTTAGCGGTTGGATCCGGGACTAGCGGGAGTGAGGTGCAGTACGTC. Translating gives CASSLAVGSGTSGSEVQYV.